This TCR beta chain was sequenced during a study of shared clonotypes between healthy human individuals. On the study more broadly: Each donor contributed plates that comprised three CD4 naive, three CD4 memory, two CD8 naive and one CD8 memory. Study observations and caveats: Generally, estimated richness proved larger in naive subsets than it did in memory subsets.

The CDR3 is made up of 15 amino acids. Per the germline V gene, CDR1 is SGHRS and CDR2 is YFSETQ. The V end lost 0 bases, the J end lost 2 bases, and 9 bases lay between the germline ends. Concerning this clone: No antigen is known for it.

Assay execution took place at the deep level. Some clones are missing from TCRdb's copy, which holds only in-frame ones; the method was immunoSEQ multiplex PCR. The data contain some 2,500,000 clones, more than 85% of them seen just once; the ten biggest clones take up more than 0.35%. Both subsets, CD45RA+ naive and CD45RA-negative memory, were split from the CD4+ cells. The rearrangement links TRBV5-1 to TRBJ1-5; TRBD1 is a possible D gene (5 bases). What was sequenced was naive CD4+ T cells from PBMCs. Stated subset: CD45RA+ positively selected. The sequence came from a man between 18 and 35 years old in good health. Some clones in this sample may be carry-over from other donors' samples. The CDR3 region has the DNA TGCGCCAGCAGCTTGGGGACACCGGGCAATCAGCCCCAGCATTTT. Its protein is CASSLGTPGNQPQHF.